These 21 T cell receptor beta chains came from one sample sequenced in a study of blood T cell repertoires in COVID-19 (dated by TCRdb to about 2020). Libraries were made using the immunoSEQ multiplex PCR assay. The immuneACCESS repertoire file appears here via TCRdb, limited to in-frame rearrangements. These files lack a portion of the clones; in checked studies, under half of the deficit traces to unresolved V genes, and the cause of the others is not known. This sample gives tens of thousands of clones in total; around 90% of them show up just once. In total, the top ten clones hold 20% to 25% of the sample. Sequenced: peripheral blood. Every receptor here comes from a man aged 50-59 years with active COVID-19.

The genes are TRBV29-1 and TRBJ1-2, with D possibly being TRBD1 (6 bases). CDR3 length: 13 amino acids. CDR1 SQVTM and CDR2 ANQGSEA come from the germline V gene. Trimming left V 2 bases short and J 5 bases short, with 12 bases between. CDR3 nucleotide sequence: TGCAGCGTTGAATTGGACAGTACTTATGGCTACACCTTC. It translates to CSVELDSTYGYTF.

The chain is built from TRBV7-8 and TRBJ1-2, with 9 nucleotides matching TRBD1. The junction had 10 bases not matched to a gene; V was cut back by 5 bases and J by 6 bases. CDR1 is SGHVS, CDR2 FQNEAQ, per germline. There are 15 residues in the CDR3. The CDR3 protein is CASSHNRGREDGYTF. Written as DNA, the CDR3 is TGTGCCAGCAGCCACAACAGGGGGCGCGAGGATGGCTACACCTTC.

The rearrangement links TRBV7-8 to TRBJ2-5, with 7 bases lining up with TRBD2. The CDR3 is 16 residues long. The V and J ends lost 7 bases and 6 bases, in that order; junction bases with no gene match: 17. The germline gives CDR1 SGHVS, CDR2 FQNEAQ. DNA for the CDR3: TGTGCCAGCAACCCGTCGGCTAGCGGAGGGAGGAAGACCCAGTACTTC. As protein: CASNPSASGGRKTQYF.

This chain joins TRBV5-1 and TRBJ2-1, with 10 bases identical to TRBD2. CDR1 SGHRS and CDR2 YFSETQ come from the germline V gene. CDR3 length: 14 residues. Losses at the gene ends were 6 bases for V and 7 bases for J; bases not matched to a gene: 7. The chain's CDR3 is CASTSTSGVNEQFF. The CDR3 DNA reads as TGCGCCAGCACCTCCACTAGCGGGGTAAATGAGCAGTTCTTC. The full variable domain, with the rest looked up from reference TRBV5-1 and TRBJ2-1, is KAGVTQTPRYLIKTRGQQVTLSCSPISGHRSVSWYQQTPGQGLQFLFEYFSETQRNKGNFPGRFSGRQFSNSRSEMNVSTLELGDSALYLCASTSTSGVNEQFFGPGTRLTVL.

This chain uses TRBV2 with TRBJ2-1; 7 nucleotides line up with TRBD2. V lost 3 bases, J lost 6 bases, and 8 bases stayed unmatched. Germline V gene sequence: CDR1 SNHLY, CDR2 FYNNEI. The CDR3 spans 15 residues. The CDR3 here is CASSESSGYRNEQFF. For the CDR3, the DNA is TGTGCCAGCAGTGAGTCTAGCGGTTACCGCAATGAGCAGTTCTTC. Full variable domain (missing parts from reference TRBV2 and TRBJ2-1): EPEVTQTPSHQVTQMGQEVILRCVPISNHLYFYWYRQILGQKVEFLVSFYNNEISEKSEIFDDQFSVERPDGSNFTLKIRSTKLEDSAMYFCASSESSGYRNEQFFGPGTRLTVL.

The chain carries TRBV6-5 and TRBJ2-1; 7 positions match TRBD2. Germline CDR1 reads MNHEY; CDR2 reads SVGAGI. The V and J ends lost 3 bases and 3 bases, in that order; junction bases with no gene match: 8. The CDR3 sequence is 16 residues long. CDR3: CASSYSGGSNYNEQFF. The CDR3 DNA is TGTGCCAGCAGTTATAGCGGCGGGAGTAACTACAATGAGCAGTTCTTC.

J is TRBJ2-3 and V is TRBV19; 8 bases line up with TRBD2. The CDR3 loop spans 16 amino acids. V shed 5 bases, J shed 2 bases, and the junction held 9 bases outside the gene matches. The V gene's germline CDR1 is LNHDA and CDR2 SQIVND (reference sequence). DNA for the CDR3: TGTGCCAGTAGTCCGTTAGCGGGGCCCACCACAGATACGCAGTATTTT. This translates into CASSPLAGPTTDTQYF.

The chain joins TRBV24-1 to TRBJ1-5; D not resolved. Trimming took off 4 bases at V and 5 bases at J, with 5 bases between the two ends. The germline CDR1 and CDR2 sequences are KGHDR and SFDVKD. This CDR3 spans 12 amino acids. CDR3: CATSDPHQPQHF. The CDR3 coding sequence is TGTGCCACCAGTGACCCTCATCAGCCCCAGCATTTT.

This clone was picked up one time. The CDR3 DNA follows: TGTGCCAGCAGGCGGGACAGAATTTTAGATACGCAGTATTTT. It specifies CASRRDRILDTQYF. V and J are TRBV6-5 and TRBJ2-3; possible D gene TRBD1, 7 bases. The CDR3 is 14 residues long. Per the germline V gene, CDR1 is MNHEY and CDR2 is SVGAGI. Between the trimmed V and J ends, which lost 6 bases and 5 bases, there was a span of 15 bases.

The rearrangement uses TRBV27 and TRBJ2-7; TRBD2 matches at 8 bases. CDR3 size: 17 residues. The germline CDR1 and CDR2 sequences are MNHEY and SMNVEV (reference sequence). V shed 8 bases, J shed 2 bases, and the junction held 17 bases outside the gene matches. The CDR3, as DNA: TGTGCCAGCTTCTCCCGGGGGGGAAGCGCGATTCCCTACGAGCAGTACTTC. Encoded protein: CASFSRGGSAIPYEQYF.

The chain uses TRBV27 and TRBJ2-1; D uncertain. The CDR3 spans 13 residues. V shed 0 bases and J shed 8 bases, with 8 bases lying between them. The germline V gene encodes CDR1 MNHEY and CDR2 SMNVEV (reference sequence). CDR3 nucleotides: TGTGCCAGCAGTTTATCAAGCTATCATGAGCAGTTCTTC. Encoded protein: CASSLSSYHEQFF.

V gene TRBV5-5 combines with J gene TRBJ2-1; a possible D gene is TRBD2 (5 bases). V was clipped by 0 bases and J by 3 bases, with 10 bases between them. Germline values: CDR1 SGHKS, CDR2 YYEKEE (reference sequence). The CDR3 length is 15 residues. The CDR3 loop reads CASSLGRGNYNEQFF. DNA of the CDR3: TGTGCCAGCAGCTTGGGACGGGGAAACTACAATGAGCAGTTCTTC.

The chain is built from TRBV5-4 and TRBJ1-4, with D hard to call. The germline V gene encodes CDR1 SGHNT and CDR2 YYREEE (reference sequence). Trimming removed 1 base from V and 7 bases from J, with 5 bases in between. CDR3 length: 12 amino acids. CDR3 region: CASSLSGEKLFF. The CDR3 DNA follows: TGTGCCAGCAGCTTGAGCGGTGAAAAACTGTTTTTT. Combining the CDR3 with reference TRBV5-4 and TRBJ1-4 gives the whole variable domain ETGVTQSPTHLIKTRGQQVTLRCSSQSGHNTVSWYQQALGQGPQFIFQYYREEENGRGNFPPRFSGLQFPNYSSELNVNALELDDSALYLCASSLSGEKLFFGSGTQLSVL.

The DNA for the CDR3 is TGTGCCTGGGGACACGGGGTCGAGCAGTACTTC. Encoded protein: CAWGHGVEQYF. V usage is TRBV30 and J usage is TRBJ2-7; perhaps D is TRBD1 or TRBD2 (5 bases each). With 5 bases removed from V and 6 bases from J, the gap between germline ends came to 11 bases. The V gene's germline CDR1 is GTSNPN and CDR2 SVGIG (reference sequence). The CDR3 loop spans 11 amino acids.

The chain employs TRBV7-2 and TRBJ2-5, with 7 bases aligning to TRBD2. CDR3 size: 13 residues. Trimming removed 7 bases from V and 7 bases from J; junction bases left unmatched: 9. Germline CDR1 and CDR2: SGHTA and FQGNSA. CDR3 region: CASTTGGAVTQYF. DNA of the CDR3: TGTGCCAGCACCACGGGGGGAGCTGTGACCCAGTACTTC.

The CDR3 protein is CASSPQAGGTGELFF. DNA for the CDR3: TGTGCCAGCAGCCCCCAAGCGGGGGGGACAGGGGAGCTGTTTTTT. V gene TRBV7-3 combines with J gene TRBJ2-2; 10 bases line up with TRBD2. J was trimmed by 8 bases and V by 5 bases; bases with no gene match: 8. Germline assignment: CDR1 SGHTA and CDR2 FQGTGA. This CDR3 is built from 15 residues.

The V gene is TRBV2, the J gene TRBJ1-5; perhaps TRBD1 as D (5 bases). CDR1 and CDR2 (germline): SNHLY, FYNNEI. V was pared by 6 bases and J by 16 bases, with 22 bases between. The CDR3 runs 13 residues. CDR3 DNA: TGTGCCAGCAGGGCCCTTGGGACTGGAAAAAATCATTTT. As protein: CASRALGTGKNHF.

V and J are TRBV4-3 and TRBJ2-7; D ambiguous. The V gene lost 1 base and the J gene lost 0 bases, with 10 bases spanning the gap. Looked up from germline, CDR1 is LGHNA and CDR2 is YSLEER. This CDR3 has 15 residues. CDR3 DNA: TGCGCCAGCAGCCAAGTAGGCGGTTCCTCCTACGAGCAGTACTTC. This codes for CASSQVGGSSYEQYF.

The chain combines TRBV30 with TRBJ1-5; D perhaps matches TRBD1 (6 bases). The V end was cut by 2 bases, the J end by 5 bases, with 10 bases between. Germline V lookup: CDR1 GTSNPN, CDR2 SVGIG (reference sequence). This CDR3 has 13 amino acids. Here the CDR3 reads CAWSLAGDQPQHF. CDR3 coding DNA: TGTGCCTGGAGTTTGGCAGGGGATCAGCCCCAGCATTTT.

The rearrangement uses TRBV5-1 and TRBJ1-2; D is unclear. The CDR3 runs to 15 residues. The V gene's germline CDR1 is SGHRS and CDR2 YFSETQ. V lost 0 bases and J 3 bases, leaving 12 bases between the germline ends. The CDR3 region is CASSLVFGRDYGYTF. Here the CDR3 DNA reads TGCGCCAGCAGCTTGGTTTTCGGGAGGGACTATGGCTACACCTTC.

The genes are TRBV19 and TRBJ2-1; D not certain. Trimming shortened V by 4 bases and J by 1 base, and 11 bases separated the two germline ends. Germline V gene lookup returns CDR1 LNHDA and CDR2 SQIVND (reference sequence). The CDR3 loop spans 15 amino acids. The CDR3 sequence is CASSKPSGSYNEQFF. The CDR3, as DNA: TGTGCCAGTAGTAAACCGTCCGGGTCCTACAATGAGCAGTTCTTC. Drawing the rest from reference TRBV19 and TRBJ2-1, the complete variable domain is DGGITQSPKYLFRKEGQNVTLSCEQNLNHDAMYWYRQDPGQGLRLIYYSQIVNDFQKGDIAEGYSVSREKKESFPLTVTSAQKNPTAFYLCASSKPSGSYNEQFFGPGTRLTVL.